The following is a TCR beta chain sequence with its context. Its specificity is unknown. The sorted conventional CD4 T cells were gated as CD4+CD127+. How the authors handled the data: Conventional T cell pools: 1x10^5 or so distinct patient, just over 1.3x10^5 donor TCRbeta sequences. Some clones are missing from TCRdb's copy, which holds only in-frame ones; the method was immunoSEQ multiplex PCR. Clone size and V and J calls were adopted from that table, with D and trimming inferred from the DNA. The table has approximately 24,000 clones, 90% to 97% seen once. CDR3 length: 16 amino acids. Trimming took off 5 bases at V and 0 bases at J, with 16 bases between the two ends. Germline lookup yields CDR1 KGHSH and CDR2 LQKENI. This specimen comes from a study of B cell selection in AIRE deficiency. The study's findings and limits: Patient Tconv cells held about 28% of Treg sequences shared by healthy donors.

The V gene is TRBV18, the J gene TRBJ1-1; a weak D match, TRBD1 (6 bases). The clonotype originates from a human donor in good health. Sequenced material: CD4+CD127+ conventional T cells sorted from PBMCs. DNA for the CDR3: TGTGCCAGCTCATCGATAGAAGGGGGTTTGAACACTGAAGCTTTCTTT. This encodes CASSSIEGGLNTEAFF. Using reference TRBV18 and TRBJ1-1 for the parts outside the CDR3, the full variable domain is NAGVMQNPRHLVRRRGQEARLRCSPMKGHSHVYWYRQLPEEGLKFMVYLQKENIIDESGMPKERFSAEFPKEGPSILRIQQVVRGDSAAYFCASSSIEGGLNTEAFFGQGTRLTVV.